These 29 T cell receptor beta chains were sequenced from one sample in a study of regulatory T cells in long-lasting Graves disease. Specified time point: newly diagnosed GD, antithyroid drugs for less than 3 months. RNA extracted from PBMCs served as the sequencing template. Building of the TCR beta libraries involved iRepertoire HTBI primers and Arm-PCR of CDR3 regions. TCRdb processed the multiplex PCR reads anew with MiXCR; each CDR3 protein has one entry. The repertoire holds roughly 500,000 distinct CDR3 sequences, with 12% to 15% as singletons. These same data were also listed under a study on T cells in Graves' hyperthyroidism and ophthalmopathy.

Sequenced material: peripheral blood mononuclear cells (PBMCs), taken at new diagnosis, from a patient treated with antithyroid drugs. The receptors come from a woman aged 45-59 years with Graves disease.

The V call is TRBV7-3, the J call TRBJ2-2; 8 nucleotides line up with TRBD1. Losses at the gene ends were 5 bases for V and 3 bases for J; bases not matched to a gene: 8. The CDR3 is made up of 16 amino acids. Germline-derived CDR1 and CDR2 are SGHTA and FQGTGA. This chain's CDR3 is CASSPRQGLDTGELFF. CDR3 DNA sequence: TGTGCCAGCAGCCCCCGACAGGGGTTGGACACCGGGGAGCTGTTTTTT.

Many counts were recorded for this clonotype. The chain carries TRBV20-1 and TRBJ2-3; TRBD2 is a possible D gene (6 bases). The V end was cut by 0 bases, the J end by 3 bases, with 10 bases between. The CDR3 loop spans 14 amino acids. Germline V gene data show CDR1 as DFQATT and CDR2 as SNEGSKA (reference sequence). CDR3 amino acids: CSARDWAGTDTQYF. The CDR3 region has the DNA TGCAGTGCTAGAGATTGGGCGGGGACAGATACGCAGTATTTT.

This clonotype has more than one count but fewer than ten. The V gene is TRBV5-1, the J gene TRBJ2-1; 7 bases fit TRBD2. CDR1 is SGHRS, CDR2 YFSETQ, per germline. Trimming cost V 0 bases and J 3 bases; bases outside gene matches: 3. CDR3 length equals 15 residues. CDR3 sequence reads: CASSLVSSGYNEQFF. CDR3 bases: TGCGCCAGCAGCTTGGTTTCTAGCGGCTACAATGAGCAGTTCTTC.

This rearrangement joins TRBV6-5 to TRBJ1-2; tentative D call: TRBD1 (6 bases). The length of the CDR3 is 15 residues. Trimming removed 0 bases from V and 3 bases from J, with 11 bases in between. From germline, CDR1 is MNHEY and CDR2 SVGAGI. In DNA form, the CDR3 reads TGTGCCAGCAGTTACTCTACAGGGACCGACTATGGCTACACCTTC. Its protein is CASSYSTGTDYGYTF.

This clonotype was counted many times. The chain joins TRBV27 to TRBJ1-1, with D possibly being TRBD1 (6 bases). Germline CDR1 MNHEY, CDR2 SMNVEV (reference sequence). The CDR3 consists of 15 residues. Trimming left V 0 bases short and J 7 bases short, with 15 bases between. The CDR3 nucleotides read TGTGCCAGCAGTTTATCAGAACAGGGAATTAATGAAGCTTTCTTT. This sequence encodes CASSLSEQGINEAFF.

This clonotype was seen more than once but under ten times. V and J are TRBV27 and TRBJ2-1; 7 bases are shared with TRBD2. CDR3 size: 15 residues. After removal of 1 base from V and 5 bases from J, the junction contained 5 bases not matched to a gene. Germline CDR1 reads MNHEY; CDR2 reads SMNVEV (reference sequence). CDR3 amino acids: CASSLYRLANNEQFF. DNA for the CDR3: TGTGCCAGCAGTTTATACCGACTAGCTAACAATGAGCAGTTCTTC.

Ten or more counts support this clonotype. CDR3 bases: TGTGCCAGCAGTTTGACCGGGACGTACATGAACACTGAAGCTTTCTTT. Protein sequence: CASSLTGTYMNTEAFF. The V and J genes are TRBV28 and TRBJ1-1; D possibly corresponds to TRBD1 (5 bases). Germline V lookup: CDR1 MDHEN, CDR2 SYDVKM. The germline V and J ends were trimmed by 3 bases and 0 bases, with 14 bases remaining between them. This CDR3 has 16 residues.

This clonotype was counted at least ten times. The CDR3 nucleotides read TGTGCCCGAGACAGGGGGAACTATGGCTACACCTTC. This encodes CARDRGNYGYTF. The chain combines TRBV30 with TRBJ1-2; TRBD1 agrees at 9 bases. This CDR3 spans 12 amino acids. The V segment lost 8 bases and the J segment 2 bases; nucleotides outside the gene matches: 3. Germline-derived CDR1 and CDR2 are GTSNPN and SVGIG (reference sequence).

In this sample, this clonotype turned up many times. This chain uses TRBV28 with TRBJ2-7; tentatively, D is TRBD1 (6 bases). Trimming took 2 bases from V and 2 from J, leaving 7 bases between them. CDR1 is MDHEN and CDR2 is SYDVKM in the germline V gene. The CDR3 totals 13 residues. The CDR3 nucleotides read TGTGCCAGCAGTTTAGAGGGGGCCTACGAGCAGTACTTC. Its protein is CASSLEGAYEQYF.

About this clonotype: A much bigger clone sits one base away, suggesting this may be a read error. J is TRBJ2-5 and V is TRBV7-9; D might be TRBD2 (5 bases). The CDR3 runs to 15 residues. Germline V lookup: CDR1 SEHNR, CDR2 FQNEAQ (reference sequence). DNA for the CDR3: TGTGCCAGCAGCTTAATCCCACGTGCCGGGGAGACCCAGAACTTC. Translated: CASSLIPRAGETQNF.

As concerns this clonotype: A far larger clone is one nucleotide away, so this likely arose from a read error. The CDR3 end shows no conserved phenylalanine or tryptophan, and so a read error is likely. The chain has TRBV7-8 and TRBJ1-1; D uncertain. Germline lookup yields CDR1 SGHVS and CDR2 FQNEAQ. V was trimmed by 1 base and J by 1 base, leaving 7 bases between them. This CDR3 region has 14 residues. CDR3 sequence reads: CASSLGGRNTEAFL. CDR3 DNA sequence: TGTGCCAGCAGCTTAGGCGGCCGGAACACTGAAGCTTTCCTT.

This clonotype was counted between two and nine times. The V and J genes are TRBV9 and TRBJ1-1; TRBD1 is a possible D gene (5 bases). CDR1 is SGDLS, CDR2 YYNGEE, per germline. The CDR3 totals 17 residues. V was clipped by 0 bases and J by 1 base, with 16 bases between them. This CDR3 is CASSVGGAGLPNTEAFF. The CDR3 bases are TGTGCCAGCAGCGTAGGAGGGGCAGGCCTACCGAACACTGAAGCTTTCTTT.

Regarding this clonotype: A much larger clone differs from this one at a single base, so this may be a read error. The V call is TRBV12-3 or TRBV12-4, the J call TRBJ2-2, with D perhaps TRBD1 (6 bases). This CDR3 comprises 15 residues. The CDR3 loop reads CASSLGGPDTGELSF. Here the CDR3 DNA reads TGTGCCAGCAGTTTAGGGGGGCCGGACACCGGGGAGCTGTCTTTT.

In its sample, this clonotype was seen a few times. The DNA for the CDR3 is TGTGCCAGTAGTATACAAGGGCCCCCCTACAATGAGCAGTTCTTC. This codes for CASSIQGPPYNEQFF. The chain links TRBV19 to TRBJ2-1, with no clear D. Germline V lookup: CDR1 LNHDA, CDR2 SQIVND (reference sequence). The CDR3 totals 15 residues. V was pared by 2 bases and J by 2 bases, with 10 bases between.

Turning to this clonotype: Just one base apart from a much larger clone, this may be a read error. J is TRBJ1-4 and V is TRBV4-1; weak D call: TRBD1 (5 bases). This CDR3 has 15 residues. The germline CDR1 and CDR2 sequences are MGHRA and YSYEKL. Deletions cut 3 bases from V and 9 bases from J, with 17 bases between. The chain's CDR3 is CASSHGQGGGKKLFF. CDR3 coding DNA: TGCGCCAGCAGCCATGGTCAGGGTGGCGGTAAAAAACTGTTTTTT.

The sample holds many counts of this clonotype. The V and J genes are TRBV5-8 and TRBJ1-5; D not resolved. The V gene's germline CDR1 is SGHTS and CDR2 YDEGEE. The CDR3 runs 13 residues. V dropped 3 bases and J dropped 5 bases, with 9 bases sitting between them. The CDR3 DNA reads as TGTGCCAGCAGCTGGACGGCGGATCAGCCCCAGCATTTT. This sequence encodes CASSWTADQPQHF. The full variable domain, completed using reference TRBV5-8 and TRBJ1-5, is EAGVTQSPTHLIKTRGQQATLRCSPISGHTSVYWYQQALGLGLQFLLWYDEGEERNRGNFPPRFSGRQFPNYSSELNVNALELEDSALYLCASSWTADQPQHFGDGTRLSIL.

This clonotype was picked up many times. This sequence joins TRBV20-1 and TRBJ2-3; 11 nucleotides line up with TRBD2. Germline assignment: CDR1 DFQATT and CDR2 SNEGSKA (reference sequence). V lost 6 bases and J lost 6; bases outside the gene matches: 8. The CDR3 runs 14 residues. DNA for the CDR3: TGCAGTGCCATAACTAGCGGGAGATTTGATACGCAGTATTTT. Translating it yields CSAITSGRFDTQYF.

This clonotype was seen a few times. The chain has TRBV20-1 and TRBJ2-1; D is undetermined. Trimming pared 3 bases from V and 5 bases from J, leaving 14 bases between. The CDR3 contains 14 residues. Germline V gene data show CDR1 as DFQATT and CDR2 as SNEGSKA (reference sequence). The CDR3 loop reads CSASELSGDNEQFF. For the CDR3, the DNA is TGCAGTGCTAGTGAACTTAGTGGTGACAATGAGCAGTTCTTC.

The chain carries TRBV19 and TRBJ2-3; 7 positions agree with TRBD2. V lost 7 bases to trimming and J lost 0 bases; unmatched junction nucleotides: 7. Germline V gene lookup returns CDR1 LNHDA and CDR2 SQIVND (reference sequence). The CDR3 totals 15 residues. The CDR3 loop is CASTGSGTSTDTQYF. CDR3 nucleotides: TGTGCCAGTACGGGAAGCGGGACTAGCACAGATACGCAGTATTTT.

This clonotype has ten or more counts. CDR3: CASSLQRGTGGHEQYF. CDR3 DNA sequence: TGTGCCAGCAGCCTCCAACGAGGGACAGGGGGCCACGAGCAGTACTTC. The rearrangement joins TRBV7-9 to TRBJ2-7; 12 nucleotides match TRBD1. This CDR3 contains 16 residues. The germline gives CDR1 SEHNR, CDR2 FQNEAQ (reference sequence). With 5 bases clipped from V and 5 bases from J, the junction kept 10 bases outside the gene matches.

In its sample, this clonotype was seen many times. This chain joins TRBV28 and TRBJ1-2, with 12 bases fitting TRBD1. CDR1 is MDHEN and CDR2 is SYDVKM in the germline V gene. The CDR3 has 14 residues. Germline trimming cut 2 bases from V and 7 bases from J; bases unmatched to any gene: 2. The CDR3 coding sequence is TGTGCCAGCAGTTTAAGGGACAGGGGGCTTGGCTACACCTTC. Translated: CASSLRDRGLGYTF.

This clonotype was seen at least ten times. This sequence joins TRBV28 and TRBJ1-5; TRBD1 agrees at 9 bases. J lost 6 bases, V lost 3 bases, and 9 bases had no gene match. Germline lookup yields CDR1 MDHEN and CDR2 SYDVKM. The CDR3 contains 16 residues. CDR3 DNA: TGTGCCAGCAGTTTCCTCGGACAGGGGATATCTCAGCCCCAGCATTTT. This translates into CASSFLGQGISQPQHF.

V and J are TRBV5-1 and TRBJ2-1, with D possibly TRBD2 on 5 matching bases. The V gene's germline CDR1 is SGHRS and CDR2 YFSETQ. Trimming pared 0 bases from V and 0 bases from J, leaving 16 bases between. This CDR3 has 18 residues. The CDR3 loop reads CASSLGFKTTSSYNEQFF. The CDR3 DNA sequence: TGCGCCAGCAGCTTGGGTTTCAAGACTACGAGCTCCTACAATGAGCAGTTCTTC.

As concerns this clonotype: Since a much larger clone is just one base distant, this may be a read error. The rearrangement joins TRBV18 to TRBJ2-1, with TRBD1 as a possible D gene (5 bases). CDR1 is KGHSH, CDR2 LQKENI, per germline. The CDR3 extends over 14 amino acids. The CDR3 DNA reads as TGTGCCATCTCACCAAATGAAAGACAGCCTGAGCAGTTCTTC. It encodes CAISPNERQPEQFF.

The chain has TRBV5-1 and TRBJ2-5; TRBD2 agrees at 12 bases. Looked up from germline, CDR1 is SGHRS and CDR2 is YFSETQ. V lost 4 bases and J lost 4; bases outside the gene matches: 5. The CDR3 has 15 amino acids. The CDR3 region is CASSLSSGRVETQYF. CDR3 coding DNA: TGCGCCAGCAGCCTCTCTAGCGGGAGGGTAGAGACCCAGTACTTC.

This clonotype was detected many times. This rearrangement joins TRBV5-1 to TRBJ2-6, with unresolved D. V dropped 6 bases and J dropped 2 bases, with 6 bases sitting between them. This CDR3 contains 13 residues. Germline V gene sequence: CDR1 SGHRS, CDR2 YFSETQ. CDR3 bases: TGCGCCAGCAACCCCCCTGGGGCCAACGTCCTGACTTTC. Protein product: CASNPPGANVLTF.

The sample holds a few counts of this clonotype. V is TRBV6-2 or TRBV6-3 and J is TRBJ1-4; D not certain. Trimming cost V 3 bases and J 8 bases, with 10 bases left between them. The CDR3 runs to 13 residues. The germline CDR1 and CDR2 sequences are MNHEY and SVGEGT. In DNA, the CDR3 is TGTGCCAGCAGTTATGCCAGCAGCGAAAAACTGTTTTTT. Its translation is CASSYASSEKLFF.

This clonotype came up many times. This sequence joins TRBV28 and TRBJ2-7; D not resolved. This CDR3 is built from 13 residues. V was trimmed by 5 bases and J by 1 base, leaving 9 bases between them. From germline, CDR1 is MDHEN and CDR2 SYDVKM. CDR3 DNA sequence: TGTGCCAGCAGTGCTCTCGGGTCCTACGAGCAGTACTTC. It yields the protein CASSALGSYEQYF.

This clonotype appeared many times. The V call is TRBV12-3 or TRBV12-4, the J call TRBJ1-4, with 7 bases that match TRBD1. The CDR3 sequence is 14 residues long. Germline trimming cut 6 bases from V and 7 bases from J; bases unmatched to any gene: 8. The CDR3 region is CASSRQGSGEKLFF. Here the CDR3 DNA reads TGTGCCAGCAGCCGACAGGGCAGTGGTGAAAAACTGTTTTTT.